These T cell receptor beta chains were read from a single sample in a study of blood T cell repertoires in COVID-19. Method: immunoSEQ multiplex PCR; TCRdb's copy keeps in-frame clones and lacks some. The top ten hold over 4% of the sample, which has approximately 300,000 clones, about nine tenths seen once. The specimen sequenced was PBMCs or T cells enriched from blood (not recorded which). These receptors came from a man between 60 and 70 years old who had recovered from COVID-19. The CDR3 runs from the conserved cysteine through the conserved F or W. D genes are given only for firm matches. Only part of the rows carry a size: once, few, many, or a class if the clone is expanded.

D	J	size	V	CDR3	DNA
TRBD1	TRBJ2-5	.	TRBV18	CASSPGTGETQYF	TGTGCCAGCTCACCCGGGACAGGAGAGACCCAGTACTTC
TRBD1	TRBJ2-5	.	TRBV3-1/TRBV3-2	CASSLHLPGQGSETQYF	TGTGCCAGCAGCCTCCACCTCCCGGGACAGGGGAGCGAGACCCAGTACTTC
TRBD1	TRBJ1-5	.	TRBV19	CASSTTGTGPSNQPQHF	TGTGCCAGTAGTACGACCGGGACAGGTCCTAGCAATCAGCCCCAGCATTTT
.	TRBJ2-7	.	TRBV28	CASSDFYEQYF	TGTGCCAGCAGTGACTTTTACGAGCAGTACTTC
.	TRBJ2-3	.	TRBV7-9	CASSPRRGDTQYF	TGTGCCAGCAGCCCCCGCAGGGGAGATACGCAGTATTTT
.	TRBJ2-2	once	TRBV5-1	CASSPSGQNTGELFF	TGCGCCAGCAGCCCCTCGGGACAGAACACCGGGGAGCTGTTTTTT
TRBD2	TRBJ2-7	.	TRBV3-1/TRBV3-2	CASSPVRRERRYEQYF	TGTGCCAGCAGCCCTGTGCGGCGGGAGCGCCGTTACGAGCAGTACTTC
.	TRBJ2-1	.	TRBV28	CASSLSYEQFF	TGTGCCAGCAGTTTGTCCTATGAGCAGTTCTTC
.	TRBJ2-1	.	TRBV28	CASSWLYSYNEQFF	TGTGCCAGCAGTTGGCTGTATTCCTACAATGAGCAGTTCTTC
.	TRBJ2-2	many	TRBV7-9	CASAGPGNTGELFF	TGTGCCAGCGCGGGACCGGGGAACACCGGGGAGCTGTTTTTT
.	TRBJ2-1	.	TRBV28	CASSLSGELQFF	TGTGCCAGCAGTTTGTCTGGGGAGCTGCAGTTCTTC
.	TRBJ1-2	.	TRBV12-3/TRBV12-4	CASSPGGDYGYTF	TGTGCCAGCAGCCCCGGGGGAGACTATGGCTACACCTTC
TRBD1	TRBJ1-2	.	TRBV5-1	CASSTSGTDNYGYTF	TGCGCCAGCAGCACGTCCGGGACAGATAACTATGGCTACACCTTC
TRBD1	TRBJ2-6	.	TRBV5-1	CASSLRGQGSGANVLTF	TGCGCCAGCAGCCTGAGGGGACAGGGCTCTGGGGCCAACGTCCTGACTTTC
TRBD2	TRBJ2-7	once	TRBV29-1	CSVNGAGGPSYEQYF	TGCAGCGTCAACGGTGCGGGAGGGCCGTCCTACGAGCAGTACTTC
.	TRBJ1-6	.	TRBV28	CASSGQFNSPLHF	TGTGCCAGCAGTGGACAGTTTAATTCACCCCTCCACTTT
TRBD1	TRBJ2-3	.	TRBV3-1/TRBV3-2	CASSQEARQGRCGLNTQYF	TGTGCCAGCAGCCAAGAGGCCAGACAGGGGAGGTGTGGATTAAATACGCAGTATTTT
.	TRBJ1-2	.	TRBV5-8	CASSPKEFNYGYTF	TGTGCCAGCAGCCCGAAGGAGTTCAACTATGGCTACACCTTC
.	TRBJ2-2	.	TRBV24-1	CATSRDRWNTGELFF	TGTGCCACCAGTCGAGACAGGTGGAACACCGGGGAGCTGTTTTTT
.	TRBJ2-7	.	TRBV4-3	CASSQGPPASVWHEQYF	TGCGCCAGCAGCCAAGGTCCCCCGGCTAGCGTCTGGCACGAGCAGTACTTC
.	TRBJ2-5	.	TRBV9	CASSVDYTGTQYF	TGTGCCAGCAGCGTAGACTATACGGGGACCCAGTACTTC
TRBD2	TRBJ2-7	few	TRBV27	CASSSPGLGSFHEQYF	TGTGCCAGCAGTTCGCCCGGACTAGGTTCTTTCCACGAGCAGTACTTC
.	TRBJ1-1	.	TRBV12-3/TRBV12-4	CASSLSGFEAFF	TGTGCCAGCAGTTTATCGGGGTTTGAAGCTTTCTTT
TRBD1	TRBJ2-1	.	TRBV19	CASSSNTGGFYNEQFF	TGTGCCAGTAGCTCTAATACAGGGGGGTTCTACAATGAGCAGTTCTTC
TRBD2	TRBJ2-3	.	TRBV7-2	CASVASGRRDTQYF	TGTGCCAGCGTAGCTAGCGGGAGGAGGGATACGCAGTATTTT
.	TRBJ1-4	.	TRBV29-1	CSVTGNEREKLFF	TGCAGCGTTACAGGGAACGAAAGGGAAAAACTGTTTTTT
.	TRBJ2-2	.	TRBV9	CASSVAIGTYNTGELFF	TGTGCCAGCAGCGTAGCGATCGGGACTTACAACACCGGGGAGCTGTTTTTT
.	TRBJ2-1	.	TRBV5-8	CASSVDGEFYNEQFF	TGTGCCAGCAGCGTCGACGGGGAGTTCTACAATGAGCAGTTCTTC
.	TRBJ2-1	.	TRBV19	CASSIDLNELYNEQFF	TGTGCCAGTAGTATAGATCTCAATGAACTTTACAATGAGCAGTTCTTC
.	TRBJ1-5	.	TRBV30	CAWSDGGAVQPQHF	TGTGCCTGGAGTGATGGGGGGGCAGTTCAGCCCCAGCATTTT
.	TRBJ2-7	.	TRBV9	CASSLGPRVEQYF	TGTGCCAGCAGCTTAGGACCCCGGGTCGAGCAGTACTTC
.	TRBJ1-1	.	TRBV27	CASRPAPGLKETEAFF	TGTGCCAGCAGACCAGCTCCGGGTCTCAAAGAAACTGAAGCTTTCTTT
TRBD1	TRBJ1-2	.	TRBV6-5	CASRVQGAYGYTF	TGTGCCAGCAGAGTACAGGGGGCTTATGGCTACACCTTC
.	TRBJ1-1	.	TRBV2	CASSESRDVEAFF	TGTGCCAGCAGTGAAAGCAGGGATGTTGAGGCTTTCTTT
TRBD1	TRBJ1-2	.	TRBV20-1	CSASRGRDGYTF	TGCAGTGCTAGTAGGGGGCGGGATGGCTACACCTTC
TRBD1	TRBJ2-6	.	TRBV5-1	CASSFERQGARGANVLTF	TGCGCCAGCAGCTTCGAGCGACAGGGGGCCCGTGGGGCCAACGTCCTGACTTTC
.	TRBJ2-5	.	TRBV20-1	CSVKRQETQYF	TGCAGTGTAAAGAGACAAGAGACCCAGTACTTC
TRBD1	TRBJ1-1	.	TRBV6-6	CASSSGQGGEAFF	TGTGCCAGCAGTTCCGGACAGGGCGGTGAAGCTTTCTTT
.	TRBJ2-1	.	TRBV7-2	CASSDSSYNEQFF	TGTGCCAGCAGCGACTCGTCCTACAATGAGCAGTTCTTC
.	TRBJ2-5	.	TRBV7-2	CASSLGTAPQETQYF	TGTGCCAGCAGCTTAGGAACAGCCCCTCAAGAGACCCAGTACTTC
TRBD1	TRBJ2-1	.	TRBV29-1	CSVDRRQGGNEQFF	TGCAGCGTTGATCGGAGACAGGGTGGGAATGAGCAGTTCTTC
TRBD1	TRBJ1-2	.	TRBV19	CASKTPGGEFLDYTF	TGTGCCAGTAAAACTCCAGGGGGCGAATTCCTCGACTACACCTTC
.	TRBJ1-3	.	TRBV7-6	CASSAAGAQNSGNTIYF	TGTGCCAGCAGCGCGGCGGGAGCACAGAACTCTGGAAACACCATATATTTT
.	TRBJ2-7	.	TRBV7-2	CASSLVAFPTYEQYF	TGTGCCAGCAGCTTAGTGGCCTTCCCCACGTACGAGCAGTACTTC
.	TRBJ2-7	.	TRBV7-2	CASSLAGRAAYEQYF	TGTGCCAGCAGCTTAGCGGGCAGGGCCGCCTACGAGCAGTACTTC
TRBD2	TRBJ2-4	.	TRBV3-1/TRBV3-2	CASSQGLPKNIQYF	TGTGCCAGCAGCCAGGGACTACCCAAAAACATTCAGTACTTC
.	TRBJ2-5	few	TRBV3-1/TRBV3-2	CASSAMTVQETQYF	TGTGCCAGCAGTGCGATGACAGTCCAAGAGACCCAGTACTTC
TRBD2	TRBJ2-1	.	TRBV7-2	CASTPSGLAGKAYNEQFF	TGTGCCAGCACGCCCTCGGGACTAGCGGGAAAAGCTTACAATGAGCAGTTCTTC
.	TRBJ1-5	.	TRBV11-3	CASSLGGRVRRQPQHF	TGTGCCAGCAGCTTAGGCGGCAGGGTTAGACGGCAGCCCCAGCATTTT
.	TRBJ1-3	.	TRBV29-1	CSVRKTLGAAFSGNTIYF	TGCAGCGTCCGAAAAACCCTTGGGGCCGCATTCTCTGGAAACACCATATATTTT